The 18 T cell receptor beta chains below were found in one sample sequenced in a study of blood T cells in healthy people across ages. Through a sample-barcoded 5' primer and a J-beta primer mix, a second PCR was run for about 6 to 11 cycles. TCRdb reprocessed the 5' RACE reads via MiXCR and lists one record per CDR3 protein. The table shows more than 900,000 distinct CDR3 sequences, with about 23% occurring only once. These data were also filed under a second study, of T cells of mothers and their children.

The sample taken for sequencing was blood. The receptors come from a girl aged 2 to 9 in good health.

The chain recombines TRBV15 with TRBJ2-6; 7 bases are shared with TRBD1. Losses at the gene ends were 1 base for V and 0 bases for J; bases not matched to a gene: 21. Germline CDR1 LNHNV, CDR2 YYDKDF (reference sequence). This CDR3 contains 23 residues. The CDR3 loop is CATSRAGQGVLRYLFSGANVLTF. The CDR3 bases are TGTGCCACCAGCAGAGCTGGGCAGGGGGTCCTTCGGTACCTGTTCTCTGGGGCCAACGTCCTGACTTTC.

The V and J genes are TRBV24-1 and TRBJ1-5; possibly TRBD1 for D (5 bases). From germline, CDR1 is KGHDR and CDR2 SFDVKD. The CDR3 consists of 14 residues. V dropped 3 bases and J dropped 9 bases, with 14 bases sitting between them. CDR3 sequence (DNA): TGTGCCACCAGTGATCTCGGGACGGGATGGCCCCAGCATTTT. Residues: CATSDLGTGWPQHF.

V is TRBV28 and J is TRBJ2-2; 7 bases align to TRBD2. The germline gives CDR1 MDHEN, CDR2 SYDVKM. The CDR3 has 15 amino acids. V was pared by 6 bases and J by 0 bases, with 4 bases of the junction left unmatched. CDR3 sequence (DNA): TGTGCCAGCAGACACCTAGCGGCGAACACCGGGGAGCTGTTTTTT. Translation: CASRHLAANTGELFF.

The V and J genes are TRBV29-1 and TRBJ2-7; D not resolved. In germline, CDR1 is SQVTM, CDR2 ANQGSEA. There are 13 residues in the CDR3. Trimming stripped 4 bases from V and 0 bases from J, with 10 bases between. As DNA, the CDR3 is TGCAGCGTTGCTGGCAGGACCTCCTACGAGCAGTACTTC. Amino acids: CSVAGRTSYEQYF.

This clonotype was observed a handful of times. V gene TRBV29-1 combines with J gene TRBJ2-1; 7 bases are a match to TRBD1. The CDR3 loop spans 14 amino acids. Germline assignment: CDR1 SQVTM and CDR2 ANQGSEA. V lost 4 bases and J lost 0; bases outside the gene matches: 3. The CDR3 nucleotides are TGCAGCGTTGTACCAGGGGGCTCCTACAATGAGCAGTTCTTC. Translating it yields CSVVPGGSYNEQFF.

In its sample, this clonotype was seen a few times. The V gene is TRBV10-3, the J gene TRBJ2-2; 9 positions match TRBD2. The CDR3 runs 16 residues. Germline loops: CDR1 ENHRY, CDR2 SYGVKD. J gave up 7 bases and V 3 bases, and 9 bases lay outside the gene matches. In DNA form, the CDR3 reads TGTGCCATCAGTGAACAAGCGGGAGGTTCTGTCGGGGAGCTGTTTTTT. This sequence encodes CAISEQAGGSVGELFF.

This rearrangement joins TRBV27 to TRBJ2-7; 7 bases match TRBD2. V dropped 8 bases and J dropped 3; count of bases not matched to a gene: 16. The CDR3 runs to 16 residues. CDR1 and CDR2 from the germline V gene are MNHEY and SMNVEV (reference sequence). The CDR3 protein is CASSSLPGGQIYEQYF. As DNA, the CDR3 is TGTGCCAGCTCGAGCTTGCCGGGAGGCCAGATCTACGAGCAGTACTTC.

This clonotype was found a few times. The V call is TRBV15, the J call TRBJ2-5; TRBD1 or TRBD2 may be the D gene (5 bases each). The J call may be mistaken, given a closer DNA end match to TRBJ2-1. Per the germline V gene, CDR1 is LNHNV and CDR2 is YYDKDF (reference sequence). CDR3 length: 13 residues. The DNA for the CDR3 is TGTGCCACCAGCAGGGGACGAGAATTCGAGCAGTTCTTC. It codes for CATSRGREFEQFF.

This clonotype was seen a few times. The chain employs TRBV28 and TRBJ2-5; 8 bases map to TRBD2. Germline CDR1 is MDHEN and CDR2 is SYDVKM. The junction had 9 bases not matched to a gene; V was cut back by 4 bases and J by 2 bases. The CDR3 is made up of 16 amino acids. The CDR3 sequence: CASSSLASGQQETQYF. The CDR3, as DNA: TGTGCCAGCAGTTCTTTGGCTAGCGGGCAACAAGAGACCCAGTACTTC.

This clonotype was picked up a small number of times. The chain recombines TRBV7-2 with TRBJ2-1; 11 nucleotides agree with TRBD2. Germline trimming cut 2 bases from V and 4 bases from J; bases unmatched to any gene: 4. Germline V gives CDR1 SGHTA, CDR2 FQGNSA. The CDR3 is 16 residues long. CDR3 sequence reads: CASSLRLAGRYNEQFF. For the CDR3, the DNA is TGTGCCAGCAGCTTAAGACTAGCGGGGAGATACAATGAGCAGTTCTTC.

This clonotype was observed a handful of times. The chain carries TRBV20-1 and TRBJ2-5, with 8 bases matching TRBD1. Near its end, the DNA agrees better with TRBJ2-1, so the J call may be wrong. The CDR3 spans 13 residues. Germline V gene lookup returns CDR1 DFQATT and CDR2 SNEGSKA (reference sequence). The DNA of the CDR3 is TGCAGTGCTAGAGATCTCGACAGGGGTGTGCAGTTCTTC. It translates to CSARDLDRGVQFF.

The chain carries TRBV7-8 and TRBJ2-3, with D possibly being TRBD2 (5 bases). The V gene's germline CDR1 is SGHVS and CDR2 FQNEAQ. V lost 4 bases, J lost 0 bases, and 11 bases lay in between. The CDR3 is made up of 15 amino acids. CDR3 nucleotides: TGTGCCAGCAGCTCCCGAGGGCTTAGCACAGATACGCAGTATTTT. It codes for CASSSRGLSTDTQYF. Full variable domain (missing parts from reference TRBV7-8 and TRBJ2-3): GAGVSQSPRYKVAKRGQDVALRCDPISGHVSLFWYQQALGQGPEFLTYFQNEAQLDKSGLPSDRFFAERPEGSVSTLKIQRTQQEDSAVYLCASSSRGLSTDTQYFGPGTRLTVL.

The chain carries TRBV2 and TRBJ2-2; 7 nucleotides agree with TRBD1. The V gene's germline CDR1 is SNHLY and CDR2 FYNNEI. Germline trimming cut 8 bases from V and 0 bases from J; bases unmatched to any gene: 6. This CDR3 is 15 amino acids long. CDR3 sequence (DNA): TGTGCCAGCGCGAAGACAGGGACGAACACCGGGGAGCTGTTTTTT. Amino acid sequence: CASAKTGTNTGELFF.

The chain joins TRBV5-6 to TRBJ2-7; D is possibly TRBD2 (5 bases). The ends were cut back, 0 bases at V and 5 bases at J, with 12 bases in the middle. The CDR3 consists of 14 residues. Germline V gives CDR1 SGHDT, CDR2 YYEEEE. CDR3 bases: TGTGCCAGCAGCTTGGCGGGGATAATCGACGAGCAGTACTTC. Protein sequence: CASSLAGIIDEQYF.

CDR3 region: CSARGTERGYNEQFF. The CDR3 region has the DNA TGCAGCGCCCGGGGGACAGAACGGGGTTACAATGAGCAGTTCTTC. This chain links TRBV29-1 with TRBJ2-1, with D possibly being TRBD1 (7 bases). Trimming pared 7 bases from V and 4 bases from J, leaving 20 bases between. The CDR3 is 15 amino acids. Germline assignment: CDR1 SQVTM and CDR2 ANQGSEA.

The chain recombines TRBV13 with TRBJ2-2; tentative D call: TRBD1 (6 bases). The CDR3 has 15 amino acids. In germline, CDR1 is PRHDT, CDR2 FYEKMQ (reference sequence). The V end was cut by 5 bases, the J end by 3 bases, with 13 bases between. The DNA for the CDR3 is TGTGCCAGCAGCGCCCGAACAGGGTACACCGGGGAGCTGTTTTTT. Its translation: CASSARTGYTGELFF.

This chain uses TRBV20-1 with TRBJ2-3, with 9 bases that match TRBD2. The CDR3 spans 16 residues. Germline assignment: CDR1 DFQATT and CDR2 SNEGSKA (reference sequence). The ends lost 2 bases at V and 0 bases at J; junction bases unmatched: 6. CDR3 sequence (DNA): TGCAGTGCTAGATTTCTTCTAGCGGGAAGCACAGATACGCAGTATTTT. It specifies CSARFLLAGSTDTQYF.

This clonotype was observed a handful of times. V gene TRBV11-2 combines with J gene TRBJ2-5; 11 bases line up with TRBD2. The CDR3 is 16 amino acids. Germline values: CDR1 SGHAT, CDR2 FQNNGV. Trimming took 1 base from V and 4 from J; bases not matched to a gene: 5. The chain's CDR3 is CASSLGFTSGRETQYF. Here the CDR3 DNA reads TGTGCCAGCAGCTTAGGTTTTACTAGCGGGAGAGAGACCCAGTACTTC.